These 13 T cell receptor beta chains originate from one sample sequenced in a study of neurological immune-mediated disorders. TCRdb redid the calling of the 5' RACE reads with MiXCR, one entry per CDR3 protein. The table has tens of thousands of distinct CDR3 sequences, around 9.9% seen once. What was sequenced was PBMCs. The receptors were sampled from a man aged 45-65 years in good health.

This clonotype was counted ten times or more. The chain is built from TRBV19 and TRBJ2-3; 10 bases are a match to TRBD2. The CDR3 totals 17 residues. Per the germline V gene, CDR1 is LNHDA and CDR2 is SQIVND (reference sequence). Trimming removed 6 bases from V and 4 bases from J; junction bases left unmatched: 13. CDR3 sequence: CASRRYPGAGGPDTQYF. The CDR3 region has the DNA TGTGCCAGTAGACGTTACCCCGGAGCGGGGGGGCCAGATACGCAGTATTTT.

Comment on this clonotype: At one end the junction does not follow the germline gene, possibly because of a read error. J is TRBJ2-7 and V is TRBV10-3; 9 nucleotides line up with TRBD1. This CDR3 is built from 14 residues. From germline, CDR1 is ENHRY and CDR2 SYGVKD. This CDR3 is CAISGDRATYKQYF. The CDR3 region has the DNA TGTGCCATCAGTGGGGACAGGGCAACCTACAAGCAGTACTTC.

This clonotype has at least ten counts. The J gene is TRBJ2-1, the V gene TRBV3-1; 10 bases match TRBD2. Germline CDR1 LGHDT, CDR2 YNNKEL (reference sequence). The CDR3 contains 15 residues. The trim removed 1 base at V and 3 bases at J, leaving 0 bases unmatched. The CDR3 DNA is TGTGCCAGCAGCCAAGTAGCGGGGGGCTACAATGAGCAGTTCTTC. It codes for CASSQVAGGYNEQFF.

In its sample, this clonotype was seen a few times. Sequence at one end of the junction differs from germline and may be a read error. The V gene is TRBV18, the J gene TRBJ2-5; the D is unclear. Germline CDR1 and CDR2: KGHSH and LQKENI. The CDR3 covers 13 residues. The CDR3 is CASQLGIEETRYF. CDR3 sequence (DNA): TGTGCCAGCCAGCTGGGGATTGAAGAGACCCGGTACTTC.

This clonotype was seen repeatedly, ten times or more. The V call is TRBV12-3 or TRBV12-4, the J call TRBJ1-2; maybe TRBD1 (5 bases). The CDR3 loop spans 13 amino acids. Trimming removed 3 bases at V and 6 bases at J, with 11 bases between. In DNA, the CDR3 is TGTGCCAGCAGTTTCTTCCCGACAGATGGCTACACCTTC. Translating it yields CASSFFPTDGYTF.

This clonotype occurred many times. V is TRBV28 and J is TRBJ2-1; 14 bases match TRBD2. Per the germline V gene, CDR1 is MDHEN and CDR2 is SYDVKM. The V and J ends lost 5 bases and 8 bases, in that order; junction bases with no gene match: 8. The CDR3 covers 16 residues. CDR3 DNA sequence: TGTGCCAGCAGTCCACCGGGACTAGCGGGAGTCTATGAGCAGTTCTTC. Its translation: CASSPPGLAGVYEQFF.

For the CDR3, the DNA is TGTGCCAGCATCACTCGGACAGGGGGCGTGGCAGATACGCAGTATTTT. This sequence encodes CASITRTGGVADTQYF. The V call is TRBV7-2, the J call TRBJ2-3; 11 bases agree with TRBD1. With V trimmed by 7 bases and J by 4 bases, 10 bases remained unmatched. The CDR3 loop spans 16 amino acids. Per the germline V gene, CDR1 is SGHTA and CDR2 is FQGNSA.

This clonotype came up many times. V usage is TRBV24-1 and J usage is TRBJ2-7, with unresolved D. This CDR3 region has 13 residues. The ends were cut back, 4 bases at V and 5 bases at J, with 11 bases in the middle. CDR1 KGHDR and CDR2 SFDVKD come from the germline V gene. The DNA of the CDR3 is TGTGCCACCAGTGAGATCGGCCGGGACGAGCAGTACTTC. Its translation is CATSEIGRDEQYF.

The chain uses TRBV5-1 and TRBJ2-2, with 9 bases matching TRBD1. Trimming cost V 0 bases and J 6 bases; bases outside gene matches: 6. The CDR3 contains 16 residues. The germline V gene has CDR1 SGHRS and CDR2 YFSETQ. CDR3 DNA: TGCGCCAGCAGCTTGGACACAGGGGGCGGCCCCGGGGAGCTGTTTTTT. Amino acid sequence: CASSLDTGGGPGELFF.

At least ten counts were recorded for this clonotype. The chain uses TRBV4-2 and TRBJ2-7; 12 bases are a match to TRBD2. V was clipped by 1 base and J by 3 bases; unmatched bases: 7. From germline, CDR1 is LGHNA and CDR2 YNFKEQ. This CDR3 has 17 amino acids. The CDR3: CASSQGLAGAENYEQYF. CDR3 DNA: TGTGCCAGCAGCCAAGGACTAGCGGGGGCCGAGAACTACGAGCAGTACTTC.

The rearrangement links TRBV12-3 or TRBV12-4 to TRBJ2-3, with D perhaps given as TRBD1 or TRBD2 (7 bases each). The V end lost 4 bases, the J end lost 0 bases, and 23 bases lay between the germline ends. CDR3 length equals 19 residues. Here the CDR3 reads CASSSTPGGSGPSTDTQYF. CDR3 DNA: TGTGCCAGCAGTTCAACTCCAGGGGGTAGCGGGCCTAGCACAGATACGCAGTATTTT.

This clonotype was seen ten or more times. The chain links TRBV5-1 to TRBJ2-1; maybe TRBD1 (6 bases). Germline loops: CDR1 SGHRS, CDR2 YFSETQ. This CDR3 comprises 15 residues. Trimming took off 1 base at V and 2 bases at J, with 10 bases between the two ends. The CDR3 reads CASSLSGDTYNEQFF. The CDR3 DNA reads as TGCGCCAGCAGCTTGTCAGGGGACACCTACAATGAGCAGTTCTTC.

The sample holds many counts of this clonotype. The chain recombines TRBV6-2 or TRBV6-3 with TRBJ2-5, with a tentative D call TRBD1 (5 bases). Germline CDR1 reads MNHEY; CDR2 reads SVGEGT. Trimming pared 0 bases from V and 5 bases from J, leaving 7 bases between. The CDR3 runs to 13 residues. The CDR3 coding sequence is TGTGCCAGCAGTTACTCAGGGGTGGAGACCCAGTACTTC. Protein: CASSYSGVETQYF.